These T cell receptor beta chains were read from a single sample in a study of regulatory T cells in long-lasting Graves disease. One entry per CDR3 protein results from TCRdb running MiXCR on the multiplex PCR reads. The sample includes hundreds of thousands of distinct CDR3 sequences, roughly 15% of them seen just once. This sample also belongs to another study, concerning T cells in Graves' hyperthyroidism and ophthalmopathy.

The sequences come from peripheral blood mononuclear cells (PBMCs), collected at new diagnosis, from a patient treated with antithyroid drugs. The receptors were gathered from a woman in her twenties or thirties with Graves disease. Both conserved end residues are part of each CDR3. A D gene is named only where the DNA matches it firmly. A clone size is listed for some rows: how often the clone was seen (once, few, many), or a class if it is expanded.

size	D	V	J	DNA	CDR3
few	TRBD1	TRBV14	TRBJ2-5	TGTGCCAGCAGCCAAGAACGGCCGGGACAGAAGCGAGAGACCCAGTACTTC	CASSQERPGQKRETQYF
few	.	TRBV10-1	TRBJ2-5	TGCGCCAGCAGTGGGGACGGACCCGGGACGGGAATAGAGACCCAGTACTTC	CASSGDGPGTGIETQYF
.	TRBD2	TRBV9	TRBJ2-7	TGTGCCAGCAGCGTAGGACTAGCGGGAGCCGGCGAGCAGTACTTC	CASSVGLAGAGEQYF
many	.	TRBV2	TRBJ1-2	TGTGCCAGCAGTCTGAAGTCATCAAACTATGGCTACACCTTC	CASSLKSSNYGYTF
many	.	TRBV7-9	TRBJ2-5	TGTGCCAGCAGCCCGTACGACCGGGAAGAGACCCAGTACTTC	CASSPYDREETQYF
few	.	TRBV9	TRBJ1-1	TGTGCCAGTGGGGGAGGACCCTACGGAGGTGAAGCTTTCTTT	CASGGGPYGGEAFF
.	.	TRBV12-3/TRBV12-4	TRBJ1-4	TGTGCCAGCAGCCCAAGGAGGGTCACTAATGAAAAACTGTTTTTT	CASSPRRVTNEKLFF
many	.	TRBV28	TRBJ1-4	TGTGCCAGCCGACCTCCCACAGGCGGGGCAACTAATGAAAAACTGTTTTTT	CASRPPTGGATNEKLFF
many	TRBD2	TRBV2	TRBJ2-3	TGTGCCAGCAGTGGCGGGGGGTACACAGATACGCAGTATTTT	CASSGGGYTDTQYF
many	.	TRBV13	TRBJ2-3	TGTGCCAGCAGCTTAGCGTGGGAGAAGCAGTTCGCAGATACGCAGTATTTT	CASSLAWEKQFADTQYF
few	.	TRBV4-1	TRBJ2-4	TGCGCCAGCAGCCCAAGCGGAGGGAGTGGGGACATTCAGTACTTC	CASSPSGGSGDIQYF
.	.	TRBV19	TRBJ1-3	TGTGCCAGTAGTCAGTCCGCCTCTGGAAACACCATATATTTT	CASSQSASGNTIYF
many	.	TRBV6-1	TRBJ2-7	TGTGCCAGCAGTCGAGGCCCGATAGGGACGGATAACTACGAGCAGTACTTC	CASSRGPIGTDNYEQYF
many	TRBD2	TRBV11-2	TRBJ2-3	TGTGCCAGCAGGCATACCGGGACTAGCGGGTTCGCGCAGTATTTT	CASRHTGTSGFAQYF
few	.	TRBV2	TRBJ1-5	TGTGCCAGGGGGGGAGGTGGACAGCCCCAGCATTTT	CARGGGGQPQHF
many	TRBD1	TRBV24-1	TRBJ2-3	TGTGCCACCAGTGACTCCGGGACAGGGGGTGTGACAGATACGCAGTATTTT	CATSDSGTGGVTDTQYF
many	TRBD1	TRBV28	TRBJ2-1	TGTGCCAGCAGTTTCCTAGGACAGGGGACGGGGGTCGATGAGCAGTTCTTC	CASSFLGQGTGVDEQFF
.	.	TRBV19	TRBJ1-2	TGTGCCAGTAGGGCCGTATCCTATGGCTACACCTTC	CASRAVSYGYTF
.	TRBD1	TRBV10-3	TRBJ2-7	TGTGCCATCGGCCCCCGGACAGGCTACGAGCAGTACTTC	CAIGPRTGYEQYF
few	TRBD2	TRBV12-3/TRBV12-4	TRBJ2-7	TGTGCCAGCAGCGGGGGGGGGGGATCCGGCGAGCAGTACTTC	CASSGGGGSGEQYF
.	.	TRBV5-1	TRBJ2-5	TGCGCCAGCAGCTTGGTGGGTTCGGAGACCCAGTACTTC	CASSLVGSETQYF
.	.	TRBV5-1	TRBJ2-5	TGCGCCAGCAGCAGAATGACAGCTCAAGAGACCCAGTACTTC	CASSRMTAQETQYF
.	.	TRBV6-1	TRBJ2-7	TGTGCCAGCACTCCGGGGACATTAGCCGAGCAGTACTTC	CASTPGTLAEQYF
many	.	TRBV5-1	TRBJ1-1	TGCGCCAGCAGCCCCGAAGTGAACACTGAAGCTTTCTTT	CASSPEVNTEAFF
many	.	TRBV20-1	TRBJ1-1	TGCAGTGCTCTTAACCTCAGAAAACGGGGCACTGAAGCTTTCTTT	CSALNLRKRGTEAFF
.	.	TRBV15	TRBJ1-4	TGTGCCACCACGGGTAGGTACGGCGAAAAACTGTTTTTT	CATTGRYGEKLFF
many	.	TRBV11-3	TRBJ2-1	TGTGCCAGCAGCTTATGGTTTAGCTCCTACAATGAGCAGTTCTTC	CASSLWFSSYNEQFF
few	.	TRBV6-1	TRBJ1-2	TGTGCCAGCAAGGACGGCTCTAACTATGGCTACACCTTC	CASKDGSNYGYTF
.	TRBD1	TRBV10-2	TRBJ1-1	TGCGCCAGCAGCCAGGATCAGGGGGATGAAGCTTTCTTT	CASSQDQGDEAFF
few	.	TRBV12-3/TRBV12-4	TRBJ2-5	TGTGCCAGCAGTTACTACCTAGAGACCCAGTACTTC	CASSYYLETQYF
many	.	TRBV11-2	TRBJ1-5	TGTGCCAGCAAAAGGACTTACGATAGCAATCAGCCCCAGCATTTT	CASKRTYDSNQPQHF
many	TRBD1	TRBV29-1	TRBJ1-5	TGCAGCGTTTCGGACAGGGGGCAGGGGGGCAATCAGCCCCAGCATTTT	CSVSDRGQGGNQPQHF
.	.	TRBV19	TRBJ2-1	TGTGCCAGTAGGGGCCAGGAGTGGGTGCGTAATGAGCAGTTCTTC	CASRGQEWVRNEQFF
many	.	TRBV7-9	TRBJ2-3	TGTGCCAGCAGCTTAGGGCACCGGGATACGCAGTATTTT	CASSLGHRDTQYF
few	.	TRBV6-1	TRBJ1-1	TGTGCCAGCAAGCTCGTTGAAGAGACTGAAGCTTTCTTT	CASKLVEETEAFF
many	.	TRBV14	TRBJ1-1	TGTGCCAGCAGCCAAGATCGCACGGCGTGGGCTTTCTTT	CASSQDRTAWAFF
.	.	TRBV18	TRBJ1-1	TGTGCCAGCTCACTCGGTATAGATGGTGGAGCTTTCTTT	CASSLGIDGGAFF
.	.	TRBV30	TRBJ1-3	TGTGCCTGGACCCTAGGGGGAAACACCATATATTTT	CAWTLGGNTIYF
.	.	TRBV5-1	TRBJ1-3	TGCGCCAGCAGCTTGGAAGGGCCGGCCTTCGGAAACACCATATATTTT	CASSLEGPAFGNTIYF
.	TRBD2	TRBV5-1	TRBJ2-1	TGCGCCAGCAGCTTGACTAGCGGGAGGGTTTACAATGAGCAGTTCTTC	CASSLTSGRVYNEQFF
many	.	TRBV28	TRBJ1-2	TGTGCCAGCAGACGGACCATTAACTATGGCTACACCTTC	CASRRTINYGYTF
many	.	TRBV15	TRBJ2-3	TGTGCCACCAGCAGAGATCAAAGGGCGCCGGGCACAGATACGCAGTATTTT	CATSRDQRAPGTDTQYF
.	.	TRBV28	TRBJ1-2	TGTGCCAGCAGTCGCCATACCGGGACATCCGCACGGGGCTACACCTTC	CASSRHTGTSARGYTF
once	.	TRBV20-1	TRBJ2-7	TGCAGTGCGCCAGGAAGCTCCTACGAGCAGTACTTC	CSAPGSSYEQYF
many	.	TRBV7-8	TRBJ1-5	TGTGCCAGCAGCCTGAGGTGGAATCAGCCCCAGCATTTT	CASSLRWNQPQHF
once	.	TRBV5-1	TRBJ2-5	TGCGCCAGCAGAGCGGAGGGCGGGACCCAGTACTTC	CASRAEGGTQYF
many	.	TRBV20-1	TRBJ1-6	TGCAGTGCTAGAGGGCAGGGTCTAGGTTCACCCCTCCACTTT	CSARGQGLGSPLHF
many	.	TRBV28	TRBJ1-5	TGTGCCAGCAGTTCCCCGGGACTCCCAGACCAGCCCCAGCATTTT	CASSSPGLPDQPQHF
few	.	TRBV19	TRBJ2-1	TGTGCCAGTAGCAGAGGGTCGGTCTACAATGAGCAGTTCTTC	CASSRGSVYNEQFF
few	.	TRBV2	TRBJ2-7	TGTGCCAGCAGACGAAGATTACTGGATGGCGAGCAGTACTTC	CASRRRLLDGEQYF
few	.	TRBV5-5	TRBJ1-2	TGTGCCAGCAGCCAAACAGAGTCCTATGGCTACACCTTC	CASSQTESYGYTF